The sequence of this T cell receptor beta chain was determined in a study of shared clonotypes between healthy human individuals. The data were produced by immunoSEQ multiplex PCR, yet TCRdb's version contains in-frame clones alone and is incomplete. The sample lists about 640,000 clones, about 78% occurring once. The study enrolled healthy HIV-negative adults without recent acute infections or vaccinations as donors. Germline V gives CDR1 MDHEN, CDR2 SYDVKM. The CDR3 is 17 residues long. Trimming cost V 5 bases and J 2 bases; bases outside gene matches: 8. The sequence derives from a woman between 25 and 40 years old in good health. Material: memory CD4+ T cells sorted from blood. As to subset: CD45RA-negative fraction. This chain uses TRBV28 with TRBJ1-3; 11 nucleotides agree with TRBD1. The CDR3 sequence is CASSPNPGQGAGNTIYF. Written as DNA, the CDR3 is TGTGCCAGCAGTCCAAACCCGGGACAGGGGGCTGGAAACACCATATATTTT. The entire variable domain, with the rest obtained from reference TRBV28 and TRBJ1-3, is as follows: DVKVTQSSRYLVKRTGEKVFLECVQDMDHENMFWYRQDPGLGLRLIYFSYDVKMKEKGDIPEGYSVSREKKERFSLILESASTNQTSMYLCASSPNPGQGAGNTIYFGEGSWLTVV.